This T cell receptor beta chain stems from a study of T cells in Graves' hyperthyroidism and ophthalmopathy. This clonotype was seen ten or more times. Amplification of TCR beta CDR3 regions used RNA as the template. The primer set for the first-round RT-PCR of the TCR CDR3 was HTBI. A single record per CDR3 protein comes from TCRdb applying MiXCR to the multiplex PCR reads. The profile shows approximately 400,000 distinct CDR3 sequences, about 14% of them singletons. Trimming stripped 4 bases from V and 6 bases from J, with 6 bases between. The CDR3 contains 12 residues. Germline CDR1 and CDR2: MDHEN and SYDVKM.

The sequenced sample consisted of blood. This clonotype originated in a man aged 45 to 65 with Graves' ophthalmopathy. This chain connects TRBV28 to TRBJ2-2; no reliable D call. The CDR3 loop is CASSSPAGELFF. The CDR3 DNA reads TGTGCCAGCAGTTCCCCCGCCGGGGAGCTGTTTTTT.